One and the same sample provided the 25 T cell receptor beta chains below, sequenced in a study of T cells expressing NK-cell markers. After re-calling the 5' RACE reads, TCRdb lists one entry per CDR3 protein, DNA absent. The sample features approximately 460,000 distinct CDR3 sequences, with approximately 6.8% in its top ten. The sample taken for sequencing was blood T cells: a sorted CD56 or NKG2C T cell subset, CD4+ or CD8+ T cells, or bulk PBMC T cells (not recorded which). These receptors originate from a woman between 18 and 70 years old in good health.

The genes are TRBV27 and TRBJ2-3; TCRdb lists TRBD1, though no DNA is available to test this call. CDR1 is MNHEY and CDR2 is SMNVEV in the germline V gene (reference sequence). The CDR3 covers 12 residues. CDR3 sequence: CASSAGADTQYF.

J is TRBJ1-1 and V is TRBV29-1; TCRdb calls TRBD1, which cannot be checked without DNA. This CDR3 is 13 amino acids long. Germline V gene data show CDR1 as SQVTM and CDR2 as ANQGSEA. CDR3 amino acids: CSGWDRGNTEAFF.

The chain uses TRBV20-1 and TRBJ1-1; TCRdb proposes TRBD1, but this gene call is untestable without DNA. The CDR3 is 16 residues long. Germline loops: CDR1 DFQATT, CDR2 SNEGSKA (reference sequence). CDR3 amino acids: CSASPGQTVRNTEAFF.

This chain connects TRBV30 to TRBJ2-3; without DNA, the TCRdb call of TRBD2 cannot be checked. The CDR3 has 13 amino acids. In germline, CDR1 is GTSNPN, CDR2 SVGIG (reference sequence). CDR3: CAYGLAGADTQYF.

V is TRBV7-8 and J is TRBJ1-1; TCRdb names TRBD1, which stays unverified in the absence of DNA. The germline V gene has CDR1 SGHVS and CDR2 FQNEAQ. The length of the CDR3 is 16 residues. The CDR3 region is CASSFVTGGLNTEAFF.

The gene calls are TRBV12-3 or TRBV12-4 and TRBJ2-5. This CDR3 has 14 residues. The chain's CDR3 is CASSLERVQETQYF.

The genes are TRBV4-1 and TRBJ2-7; TCRdb outputs TRBD1, but without DNA this stays unchecked. CDR3 size: 16 residues. The germline V gene encodes CDR1 MGHRA and CDR2 YSYEKL. This chain's CDR3 is CASSHGPTGATYEQYF.

The genes are TRBV24-1 and TRBJ2-7; the TRBD1 assignment by TCRdb is unverifiable without DNA. Per germline, CDR1 KGHDR and CDR2 SFDVKD. The CDR3 runs 14 residues. The CDR3 spells CATSETGTGYEQYF.

V and J are TRBV7-7 and TRBJ2-5; as DNA is missing, the TRBD1 call by TCRdb cannot be tested. Germline V gene lookup returns CDR1 SSHAT and CDR2 FNYEAQ (reference sequence). The CDR3 totals 15 residues. The CDR3 is CASSLAGTTQETQYF.

The rearrangement joins TRBV13 to TRBJ2-5; with no DNA, the TCRdb D assignment of TRBD1 cannot be verified. CDR3 length equals 12 residues. Germline V lookup: CDR1 PRHDT, CDR2 FYEKMQ (reference sequence). CDR3 in amino acids: CASKGGLETQYF.

V usage is TRBV7-9 and J usage is TRBJ1-4. Germline lookup yields CDR1 SEHNR and CDR2 FQNEAQ (reference sequence). The CDR3 sequence is 14 residues long. CDR3 region: CASSSDYGGEKLFF.

This chain joins TRBV11-2 and TRBJ2-1. There are 13 residues in the CDR3. Per germline, CDR1 SGHAT and CDR2 FQNNGV. The CDR3 is CASSVGRHNEQFF.

The chain carries TRBV12-3 or TRBV12-4 and TRBJ2-1; TCRdb gives TRBD2 as the D gene, but with no DNA this cannot be confirmed. This CDR3 is built from 13 residues. This CDR3 is CASTLGGAREQFF.

The V call is TRBV5-5, the J call TRBJ1-1; TCRdb calls TRBD1, which cannot be checked without DNA. Germline-derived CDR1 and CDR2 are SGHKS and YYEKEE (reference sequence). The CDR3 runs 15 residues. CDR3 residues: CASSLTYDSFTEAFF.

CDR3 sequence reads: CASKIGGTSTDTQYF. The chain has TRBV6-2 or TRBV6-3 and TRBJ2-3; no DNA is available, so the TRBD1 call from TCRdb remains unchecked. This CDR3 has 15 amino acids. Germline loops: CDR1 MNHEY, CDR2 SVGEGT.

The chain uses TRBV19 and TRBJ2-3. The CDR3 totals 13 residues. Germline V gives CDR1 LNHDA, CDR2 SQIVND (reference sequence). The CDR3 sequence: CASSTILADTQYF.

This chain joins TRBV20-1 and TRBJ1-1; TCRdb outputs TRBD1, but without DNA this stays unchecked. This CDR3 is built from 15 residues. The germline V gene has CDR1 DFQATT and CDR2 SNEGSKA (reference sequence). This chain's CDR3 is CSARDAGHSNTEAFF.

This chain connects TRBV6-4 to TRBJ2-2. CDR3 length: 14 amino acids. Germline CDR1 MRHNA, CDR2 SNTAGT. The CDR3 region is CASSPNVGTGELFF.

CDR3 loop: CATSDGGLNAFF. J is TRBJ1-1 and V is TRBV24-1; TCRdb proposes TRBD1, but this gene call is untestable without DNA. The CDR3 is 12 amino acids. CDR1 and CDR2 (germline): KGHDR, SFDVKD.

The rearrangement uses TRBV5-1 and TRBJ1-4; TCRdb selects TRBD1, and the lack of DNA leaves this call unchecked. This CDR3 is built from 13 residues. CDR1 and CDR2 from the germline V gene are SGHRS and YFSETQ. The CDR3 sequence is CASSLEGYEKLFF. The full variable domain, in which reference TRBV5-1 and TRBJ1-4 provide the parts outside the CDR3, is KAGVTQTPRYLIKTRGQQVTLSCSPISGHRSVSWYQQTPGQGLQFLFEYFSETQRNKGNFPGRFSGRQFSNSRSEMNVSTLELGDSALYLCASSLEGYEKLFFGSGTQLSVL.

The chain has TRBV29-1 and TRBJ2-5; TCRdb proposes TRBD2, but this gene call is untestable without DNA. Germline CDR1 and CDR2: SQVTM and ANQGSEA. CDR3 size: 12 residues. CDR3 sequence reads: CSAAGSQETQYF.

The V and J genes are TRBV7-9 and TRBJ2-5. The CDR3 has 13 residues. Germline loops: CDR1 SEHNR, CDR2 FQNEAQ (reference sequence). The CDR3 sequence is CASSLISAETQYF.

The chain recombines TRBV20-1 with TRBJ1-2; TCRdb's assignment of TRBD1 cannot be checked, as there is no DNA. Germline V lookup: CDR1 DFQATT, CDR2 SNEGSKA (reference sequence). This CDR3 spans 11 amino acids. The CDR3 sequence: CSAGTGYGYTF.

The chain is built from TRBV12-3 or TRBV12-4 and TRBJ2-2; TCRdb returns TRBD1, unconfirmable since there is no DNA. The CDR3 extends over 17 amino acids. CDR3 sequence reads: CASSLVWGVANTGELFF.

The chain links TRBV20-1 to TRBJ2-1; the TRBD1 assignment by TCRdb is unverifiable without DNA. The CDR3 has 13 residues. CDR1 is DFQATT, CDR2 SNEGSKA, per germline (reference sequence). The CDR3 sequence is CSARDGRSREQFF.